This T cell receptor (beta chain) is drawn from a study of shared clonotypes between healthy human individuals. This CDR3 comprises 14 residues. From germline, CDR1 is SGDLS and CDR2 YYNGEE. Trimming removed 5 bases at V and 2 bases at J, with 12 bases between. Assay used: immunoSEQ multiplex PCR; TCRdb lists only in-frame clones, some missing. The table shows under 2,000,000 clones, with approximately 95% occurring only once. The naive CD8 subset, CD45RO-negative cells positively selected for CCR7, excluded terminally differentiated effector memory CD45RA+ cells. Input material: naive CD8+ T cells sorted from blood. The V gene is TRBV9, the J gene TRBJ2-3; a weak D match, TRBD2 (5 bases). The receptor's source is a man aged 18 to 30 in good health. CDR3 in DNA: TGTGCCAGCAGGTCACCGGGGAACACAGATACGCAGTATTTT. Protein product: CASRSPGNTDTQYF.